A selection of T cell receptor beta chains follows, all from one sample in a study of tumor and adjacent non-tumor tissue in lung cancer. Via MiXCR, TCRdb re-called the multiplex PCR reads, giving one row per CDR3 protein. The table lists tens of thousands of distinct CDR3 sequences, around 64% of them singletons. Sample: distant non-tumor lung tissue. Source of these receptors: a woman in her 70s with non-small cell lung cancer. The CDR3 runs from the conserved cysteine through the conserved F or W. A D gene is named only where the DNA matches it firmly. Not all rows give a size; the values are once, few, many and, for expanded clones, a class.

>many|TRBV10-2|TRBJ2-2|NA
TGCGCCAGCAGACTGGCGGGGAAAATGAACACCGGGGAGCTGTTTTTT
CASRLAGKMNTGELFF
>NA|TRBV5-4|TRBJ2-1|TRBD2
TGTGCCAGCAGCTCGACCGGGACTATCGGGGGGGAGCAGTTCTTC
CASSSTGTIGGEQFF
>many|TRBV14|TRBJ2-4|TRBD1
TGTGCCAGCAGCCAAGACAGGGGGATTGCCAAAAACATTCAGTACTTC
CASSQDRGIAKNIQYF
>NA|TRBV6-2/TRBV6-3|TRBJ1-2|TRBD1
TGTGTCAGCAACGACCCAGGGGGCGAAAACTACGGCTACACCTTC
CVSNDPGGENYGYTF
>NA|TRBV4-2|TRBJ2-2|TRBD1
TGTGCCAGCAGCCAAGATGGGGCGAGCAGGGGGAACACCGGGGAGCTCTTTTTT
CASSQDGASRGNTGELFF
>NA|TRBV11-2|TRBJ2-3|NA
TGTGCCAGCAGCTTATCAGATACGCAGTATTTT
CASSLSDTQYF
>many|TRBV12-3/TRBV12-4|TRBJ2-1|TRBD1
TGTGCCAGCAGATTCCTTACAGGGGGCCGGGAGCAGTTCTTC
CASRFLTGGREQFF
>many|TRBV6-1|TRBJ1-1|NA
TGTGCCAGCAGTGGAGGGGGACCTCGGGTACCTGAAGCTTTCTTT
CASSGGGPRVPEAFF
>many|TRBV6-1|TRBJ2-7|TRBD1
TGTGCCAGCAGTGAAGGGGGACAGGGTAACGAGCAGTACTTC
CASSEGGQGNEQYF
>NA|TRBV7-8|TRBJ2-2|NA
TGTGCCAGCAGCTTATCGGACAGAGGGAACAGCGGGGAGCTGTTTTTT
CASSLSDRGNSGELFF
>NA|TRBV10-2|TRBJ1-4|NA
TGCGCCATCACCGGACACCTTAATGTAAAGCTGTTTTTT
CAITGHLNVKLFF
>NA|TRBV6-1|TRBJ2-7|NA
TGTGCCAGCAGTCGCGGGACTGATGTCTCCTACGAGCATTACTTC
CASSRGTDVSYEHYF
>NA|TRBV10-2|TRBJ1-6|NA
TGTGCCAGCAGTGAATTCCAGGGACGTTCACCCCTCCACTTT
CASSEFQGRSPLHF
>many|TRBV20-1|TRBJ2-7|TRBD2
TGCAGTGCTAGAGGCGGGCTAGCGGAGGGCCCCACCGACTACGAGCAGTACTTC
CSARGGLAEGPTDYEQYF
>NA|TRBV12-3/TRBV12-4|TRBJ2-7|TRBD1
TGTACAAGCAGTTTGGACAGGGCATATCACGAGCAGTACTTC
CTSSLDRAYHEQYF
>NA|TRBV11-3|TRBJ2-2|TRBD1
TGTGCCAGTAGCCCCCATCAATCGACATCGAACACAGGGGAGCCGTTTTTT
CASSPHQSTSNTGEPFF
>NA|TRBV7-9|TRBJ1-5|TRBD1
TGTACCAGCAGCCGAAACGTAGGGGGCAGTGAGCCCCAGCATTTT
CTSSRNVGGSEPQHF
>NA|TRBV6-1|TRBJ1-1|NA
TGTGCGTGCAGTGACGACAGTCCCACTGAAGCTTTCTTT
CACSDDSPTEAFF
>many|TRBV5-4|TRBJ2-5|NA
TGTGCCAGCAGCTTGCCTCTCGGGGCCCAAGAGACCCAGTACTTC
CASSLPLGAQETQYF
>many|TRBV6-5|TRBJ2-7|NA
TGTGCCAGCAGTTACTCAAGGCATCAGGGTCACGAGCAGTACTTC
CASSYSRHQGHEQYF